One and the same sample provided the 6 T cell receptor beta chains below, sequenced in a study of blood T cells in healthy people across ages. Next came a second PCR, run for about 6 to 12 cycles, which used a sample-barcoded 5' primer along with a J-beta primer mix. TCRdb analysed the 5' RACE reads with MiXCR anew, one entry per CDR3 protein. The data show hundreds of thousands of distinct CDR3 sequences, with 55% to 75% seen just once and 20% to 25% held by the top ten. The sequenced material came from blood. The receptors stem from a young man in good health.

This sequence joins TRBV6-1 and TRBJ2-5; 8 bases map to TRBD1. Trimming took 7 bases from V and 10 from J; bases not matched to a gene: 8. CDR1 is MNHNS, CDR2 SASEGT, per germline. The length of the CDR3 is 12 residues. The CDR3 protein is CASNRQGKSQYF. The CDR3 region has the DNA TGTGCCAGCAATAGACAGGGGAAGAGCCAGTACTTC.

The chain combines TRBV6-1 with TRBJ2-1, with a tentative D call TRBD2 (5 bases). V lost 5 bases, J lost 0 bases, and 17 bases lay in between. The CDR3 runs to 17 residues. Germline CDR1 MNHNS, CDR2 SASEGT. The CDR3 DNA is TGTGCCAGCAGTCTCCGGTCGGGCGGGTTCTCCTACAATGAGCAGTTCTTC. Protein product: CASSLRSGGFSYNEQFF.

This clonotype was counted between two and nine times. The V gene is TRBV4-2, the J gene TRBJ2-5, with D maybe TRBD1 (5 bases). Germline CDR1 and CDR2: LGHNA and YNFKEQ. V was trimmed by 0 bases and J by 2 bases, leaving 7 bases between them. CDR3 length: 14 residues. The DNA for the CDR3 is TGTGCCAGCAGCCAAGACTCAGGGCAAGAGACCCAGTACTTC. It yields the protein CASSQDSGQETQYF.

This chain uses TRBV5-1 with TRBJ2-5; D is uncertain. Germline CDR1 and CDR2: SGHRS and YFSETQ. This CDR3 has 14 residues. Trimming pared 4 bases from V and 2 bases from J, leaving 12 bases between. For the CDR3, the DNA is TGCGCCAGCAGCGCCGATTTATTTCAAGAGACCCAGTACTTC. Encoded protein: CASSADLFQETQYF.

The J gene is TRBJ2-5, the V gene TRBV28; D is tentatively TRBD1 or TRBD2 (5 bases each). The germline CDR1 and CDR2 sequences are MDHEN and SYDVKM. The CDR3 loop spans 14 amino acids. Trimming took off 7 bases at V and 11 bases at J, with 23 bases between the two ends. The DNA of the CDR3 is TGTGCCAGCATCACGGCCAGGGAGAGGGGTGAGCAGTACTTC. Amino acid sequence: CASITARERGEQYF.

This clonotype appeared a single time. The V gene is TRBV6-2 or TRBV6-3, the J gene TRBJ2-1; TRBD2 might be the D (6 bases). The closer fit of TRBJ2-7 to the DNA end suggests the J call may be wrong. Germline V lookup: CDR1 MNHEY, CDR2 SVGEGT. This CDR3 is built from 16 residues. The CDR3 here is CASSYPSGGTDNEQYF. The CDR3 region has the DNA TGTGCCAGCAGTTACCCGAGCGGCGGGACTGACAATGAGCAGTACTTC.